The TCR beta chain under discussion was sequenced for a study of T cell responses to AZD1222 COVID-19 vaccine. Germline loops: CDR1 LGHDT, CDR2 YNNKEL (reference sequence). Deletions cut 0 bases from V and 10 bases from J, with 15 bases between. This CDR3 has 14 residues. TCRdb's copy holds only in-frame clones and misses some; the assay was immunoSEQ multiplex PCR. The sample lists about 73,000 clones, roughly 88% occurring once. The receptor was derived from an adult in good health. Sequenced material: peripheral blood, taken on day 0 of AZD1222 vaccination. This chain uses TRBV3-1 (or the pseudogene TRBV3-2) with TRBJ1-2; D is undetermined. The CDR3: CASSQEAGRGFYTF. The CDR3 bases are TGTGCCAGCAGCCAAGAGGCAGGCCGAGGATTCTACACCTTC.